The 7 T cell receptor beta chains reported below all come from one sample, sequenced in a study of T cell repertoires in cytomegalovirus infection. Via MiXCR, TCRdb re-called the reads, giving one row per CDR3 protein. The profile shows fewer than 700,000 distinct CDR3 sequences, approximately 24% of them singletons. The material sequenced was CD8+ T cells from PBMCs. The receptors here all came from a human donor in good health (CMV status not recorded). Some clones in this sample may be carry-over from other donors' samples.

This clonotype was seen a handful of times. The CDR3, as DNA: TGTGCCAGCAGTGAGGGACACTCCCAAGAGACCCAGTACTTC. It is translated as CASSEGHSQETQYF. The V and J genes are TRBV25-1 and TRBJ2-5; D is possibly TRBD1 (6 bases). V was clipped by 3 bases and J by 1 base, with 9 bases between them. Germline CDR1 reads MGHDK; CDR2 reads SYGVNS. There are 14 residues in the CDR3.

This clonotype occurred a few times. V usage is TRBV28 and J usage is TRBJ2-1; D is perhaps TRBD2 (6 bases). Germline assignment: CDR1 MDHEN and CDR2 SYDVKM. Trimming cost V 2 bases and J 9 bases, with 14 bases left between them. There are 14 residues in the CDR3. For the CDR3, the DNA is TGTGCCAGCAGTTTACTGACTAGGCCGGGTGAGCAGTTCTTC. It translates to CASSLLTRPGEQFF.

This clonotype was observed a few times. The V gene is TRBV7-9, the J gene TRBJ2-5; D is uncertain. Germline V gene data show CDR1 as SEHNR and CDR2 as FQNEAQ (reference sequence). V was shortened by 5 bases and J by 4 bases, with 11 bases between the two germline ends. The CDR3 consists of 13 residues. The CDR3 bases are TGTGCCAGCAGCCACCGACTTTCAGAGACCCAGTACTTC. Its translation: CASSHRLSETQYF.

This clonotype occurred many times. This rearrangement joins TRBV7-9 to TRBJ1-1; D not resolved. Trimming cost V 5 bases and J 10 bases, with 14 bases left between them. This CDR3 comprises 12 residues. Germline V gene sequence: CDR1 SEHNR, CDR2 FQNEAQ (reference sequence). The CDR3 nucleotides are TGTGCCAGCAGCCGAGGGATAGAAAGAGCTTTCTTT. It specifies CASSRGIERAFF.

This clonotype has a count of ten or more. This chain uses TRBV7-6 with TRBJ2-1; 10 nucleotides align to TRBD2. The CDR3 is 19 residues long. CDR1 SGHVS and CDR2 FNYEAQ come from the germline V gene. Trimming cost V 5 bases and J 6 bases; bases outside gene matches: 19. The CDR3: CASSLYLGQRGGLGNEQFF. The CDR3 nucleotides are TGTGCCAGCAGCCTCTACCTAGGCCAGCGGGGGGGTCTGGGCAATGAGCAGTTCTTC. Filled out from reference TRBV7-6 and TRBJ2-1, the complete variable domain reads GAGVSQSPRYKVTKRGQDVALRCDPISGHVSLYWYRQALGQGPEFLTYFNYEAQQDKSGLPNDRFSAERPEGSISTLTIQRTEQRDSAMYRCASSLYLGQRGGLGNEQFFGPGTRLTVL.

This clonotype was observed a few times. The CDR3 protein is CANLDKNIQYF. DNA of the CDR3: TGTGCCAACCTGGACAAAAACATTCAGTACTTC. The chain combines TRBV2 with TRBJ2-4; no definite D call. Germline CDR1 SNHLY, CDR2 FYNNEI. The CDR3 extends over 11 amino acids. Trimming removed 10 bases at V and 3 bases at J, with 7 bases between. The full variable domain, its missing parts supplied by reference TRBV2 and TRBJ2-4, is EPEVTQTPSHQVTQMGQEVILRCVPISNHLYFYWYRQILGQKVEFLVSFYNNEISEKSEIFDDQFSVERPDGSNFTLKIRSTKLEDSAMYFCANLDKNIQYFGAGTRLSVL.

This clonotype was counted once. The chain recombines TRBV5-1 with TRBJ2-7; D gene uncertain. V gave up 5 bases and J gave up 1 base, with 13 bases separating them. The CDR3 runs 14 residues. Germline CDR1 is SGHRS and CDR2 is YFSETQ. The CDR3 spells CASSPGERSYEQYF. The CDR3 bases are TGCGCCAGCAGTCCAGGAGAAAGGTCCTACGAGCAGTACTTC. The full variable domain, rest sourced from reference TRBV5-1 and TRBJ2-7, is KAGVTQTPRYLIKTRGQQVTLSCSPISGHRSVSWYQQTPGQGLQFLFEYFSETQRNKGNFPGRFSGRQFSNSRSEMNVSTLELGDSALYLCASSPGERSYEQYFGPGTRLTVT.